This entry is about one TCR beta chain. Losses at the gene ends were 4 bases for V and 4 bases for J; bases not matched to a gene: 9. The germline gives CDR1 SGHDT, CDR2 YYEEEE. The CDR3 length is 16 residues. Seattle enrolled patients during active infection and tracked them longitudinally. These data come from a study of blood T cell repertoires in COVID-19. Study-level information: The samples span acute and convalescent COVID-19 from the United States, Italy and Spain. PBMCs, B-cell-depleted T cells, or T cells provided the cDNA or gDNA that made up the material.

Per the original methods: Estimation of nucleated cell counts was performed using reference gene primer amplification. Sequenced by immunoSEQ multiplex PCR; TCRdb stores in-frame clones only, minus some. The V and J calls and clone size are taken from that table; D and trimming were inferred from the DNA. The sample carries over 200,000 clones, approximately 90% recorded once. This receptor was identified in a man aged 25-40 years with COVID-19, enrolled during active disease. J is TRBJ2-2 and V is TRBV5-6; 8 positions agree with TRBD1. Source material: peripheral blood. The CDR3 is CASSADRGIRTGELFF. The CDR3 region has the DNA TGTGCCAGCAGCGCTGACAGGGGAATTCGCACCGGGGAGCTGTTTTTT. The full variable domain, rest sourced from reference TRBV5-6 and TRBJ2-2, is DAGVTQSPTHLIKTRGQQVTLRCSPKSGHDTVSWYQQALGQGPQFIFQYYEEEERQRGNFPDRFSGHQFPNYSSELNVNALLLGDSALYLCASSADRGIRTGELFFGEGSRLTVL.